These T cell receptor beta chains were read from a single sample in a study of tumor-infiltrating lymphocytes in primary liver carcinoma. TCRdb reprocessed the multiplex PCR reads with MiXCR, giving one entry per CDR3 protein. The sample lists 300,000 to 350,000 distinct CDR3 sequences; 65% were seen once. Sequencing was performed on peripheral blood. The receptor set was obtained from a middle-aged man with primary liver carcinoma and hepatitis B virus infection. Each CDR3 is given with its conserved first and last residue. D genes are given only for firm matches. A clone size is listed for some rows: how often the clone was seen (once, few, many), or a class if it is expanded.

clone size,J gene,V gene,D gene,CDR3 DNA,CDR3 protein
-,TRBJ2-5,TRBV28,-,TGTGCCAGCAGTTCTCCCATCCGTCCGGACACCGTGTTCCAAGAGACCCAATACTTC,CASSSPIRPDTVFQETQYF
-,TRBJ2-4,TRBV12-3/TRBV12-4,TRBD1,TGTGCCAGCATTCCGGGACAGGGGCGGAAAAACATTCAGTACTTC,CASIPGQGRKNIQYF
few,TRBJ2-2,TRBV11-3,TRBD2,TGTGACAGCAGCTTAGGACTAGCGGGACGGACTGGGGAGCTGTTTTTT,CDSSLGLAGRTGELFF
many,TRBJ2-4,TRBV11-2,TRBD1,TGTGCCAGCAGCTTAAGCCTATCAGGGGGCCGGGACATTCAGTACTTC,CASSLSLSGGRDIQYF
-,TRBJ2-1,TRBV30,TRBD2,TGTGCCTGGAGTGGCGGAACTAGCGGGAGGAGTACCTCCTACAATGAGCAGTTCTTC,CAWSGGTSGRSTSYNEQFF
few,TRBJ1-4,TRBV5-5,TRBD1,TGTGCCAGCAGCGGAGGACAGGGGACTAATGAAAAACTGTTTTTT,CASSGGQGTNEKLFF
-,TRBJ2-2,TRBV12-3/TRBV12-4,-,TGTGCCAGCAGCTACCACAGAGGGGCCGGGGAGCTGTTTTTT,CASSYHRGAGELFF
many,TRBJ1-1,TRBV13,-,TGTGCCAGCAGCTTGGTGACAGATACCCACACTGAAGCTTTCTTT,CASSLVTDTHTEAFF
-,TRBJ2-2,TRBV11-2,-,TGTGCCAGCAGCCCATCGGACGGGCAGCTGTTTTTT,CASSPSDGQLFF
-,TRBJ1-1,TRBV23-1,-,TGCGCCAGCTCTTCCGTAACAGCGAACACTGAAGCTTTCTTT,CASSSVTANTEAFF
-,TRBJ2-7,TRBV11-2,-,TGTGCCTGCAGCTCCCGCGTGAGAGGTAACGAGCAGTACTTC,CACSSRVRGNEQYF
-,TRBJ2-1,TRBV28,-,TGTGCCAGCATCGGGGAGCCCTACAATGAGCAGTTCTTC,CASIGEPYNEQFF
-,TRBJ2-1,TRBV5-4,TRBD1,TGTGCCAGCAGCCTCCCCGGGACAGGGGTAGTAGGCTCCTACAATGAGCAGTTCTTC,CASSLPGTGVVGSYNEQFF
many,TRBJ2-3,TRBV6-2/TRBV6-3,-,TGTGCCAGCAGTGTCCTAGGCACAGATACGCAGTATTTT,CASSVLGTDTQYF
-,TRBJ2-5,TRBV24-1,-,TGTGCCACCAGTGAAGCAGACAGCCCCCAAGAGACCCAGTACTTC,CATSEADSPQETQYF
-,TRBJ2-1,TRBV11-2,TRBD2,TGTGCCAGCAGCTTGGATATCGGACTAGCCATGGGTGAGCAGTTCTTC,CASSLDIGLAMGEQFF
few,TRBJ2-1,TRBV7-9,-,TGTGCCAGCAGCTTTGTCCAGCGGCACAATGAGCAGTTCTTC,CASSFVQRHNEQFF
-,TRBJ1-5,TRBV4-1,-,TGCGCCAGCAGCGACAGGTACAGGGTAGGTAGCAATCAGCCCCAGCATTTT,CASSDRYRVGSNQPQHF
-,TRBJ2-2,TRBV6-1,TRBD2,TGTGCCAGCGGTCTAACTAGCGCCGGGGAGCTGTTTTTT,CASGLTSAGELFF
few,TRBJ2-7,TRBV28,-,TGTGCCAGCAGTTTATTTTGGGTAGGAGAGGACGAGCAGTACTTC,CASSLFWVGEDEQYF
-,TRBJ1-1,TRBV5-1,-,TGCGCCAGCAGCTTGTCCGGGGCTGAGATGCTGTTAGAAGCTTTCTTT,CASSLSGAEMLLEAFF
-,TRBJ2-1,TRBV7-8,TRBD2,TGTGCCAGCAGCCACTCTAGACTAGCGGGAGCTACAAGTTGGAATGAGCAGTTCTTC,CASSHSRLAGATSWNEQFF
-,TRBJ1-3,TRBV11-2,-,TGTACCAGCAGCTCCATCGGGGGCTCTGGAAACACCATATATTTT,CTSSSIGGSGNTIYF
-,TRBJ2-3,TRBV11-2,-,TGTGCCAGCAGCTGCTCCGGGGACCCCTATCAGCCCCAGTATTTT,CASSCSGDPYQPQYF
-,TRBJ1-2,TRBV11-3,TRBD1,TGTGCCAGTAGAACGGGACAGGTGGTCGACTATGGCTACACCTTC,CASRTGQVVDYGYTF
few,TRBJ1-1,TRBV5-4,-,TGTGCCAGCAGGGAGACAGGGAACACTGAAGCTTTCTTT,CASRETGNTEAFF
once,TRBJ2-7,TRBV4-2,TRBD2,TGTGCCAGCAGCCGAAAGCGGGACTGCTACGAGCAGTACTTC,CASSRKRDCYEQYF
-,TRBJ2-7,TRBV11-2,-,TGTGCCAGCAGCCCCACTGGCGGTTTTGACGAGCATTACTTC,CASSPTGGFDEHYF
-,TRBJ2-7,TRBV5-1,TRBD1,TGCGCCAGCAACTCGGACAGGTCCTACGGGCAGTACTTC,CASNSDRSYGQYF
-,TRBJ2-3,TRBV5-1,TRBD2,TGCGCCAGCAGCTTGGCCTTGGGGAGGGGTACCGCAGATACGCAGTATTTT,CASSLALGRGTADTQYF
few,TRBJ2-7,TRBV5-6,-,TGTGCCAGCAGCCGGGACGGGCCTTACGAGCAGTACTTC,CASSRDGPYEQYF
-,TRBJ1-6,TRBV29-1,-,TGCAGCGTTCTCCAGGTGGTGGATTCACCCCTCCACTTT,CSVLQVVDSPLHF
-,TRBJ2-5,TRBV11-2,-,TGTGCCAGCAGCTTAGGATGTGTCAACCAAGAGACCCAGTACTTC,CASSLGCVNQETQYF
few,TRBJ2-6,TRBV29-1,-,TGCAGCGTTGAGGTCGGCAGACACTCTGGGGCCAACGTCCTGACTTTC,CSVEVGRHSGANVLTF
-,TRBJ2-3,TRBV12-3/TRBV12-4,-,TGTACCAGCACTTTTCATTCAAGCGGCACAGATACGCAGTATTTT,CTSTFHSSGTDTQYF
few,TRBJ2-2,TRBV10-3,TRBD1,TGTGCCATCAGTGAGTCGGGACAGGGGGCGTTGTCCGGGGAGCTGTTTTTT,CAISESGQGALSGELFF
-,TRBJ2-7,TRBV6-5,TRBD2,TGTGCCAGCAATTACCAAGCCCCGGGACTAGCGGGCTACGGGCAGTACTTC,CASNYQAPGLAGYGQYF
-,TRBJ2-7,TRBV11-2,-,TGTGCCAGCAGCTTAGCACACGGACGGACCTACGAGCAGTACTTC,CASSLAHGRTYEQYF
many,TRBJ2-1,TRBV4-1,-,TGCGCCAGCAGCCAAGAGGAACACTACACCGAGCAGTTCTTC,CASSQEEHYTEQFF
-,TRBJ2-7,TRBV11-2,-,TGTGCCAGCAGTTCCCAGGAGACCTACGAGCAGTACTTC,CASSSQETYEQYF
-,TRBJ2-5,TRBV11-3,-,TGTGCCAGCAGTGGGTTGTCGGGAGAGACCCAGTACTTC,CASSGLSGETQYF
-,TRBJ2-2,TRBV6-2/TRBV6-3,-,TGTGCCAGCAGTCCCGACGGGGCGAACACCGGGGAGCTGTTTTTT,CASSPDGANTGELFF
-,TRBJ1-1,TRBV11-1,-,TGTGCCAACAGCACCCCTGGCACCGCCGCTTTCTTT,CANSTPGTAAFF
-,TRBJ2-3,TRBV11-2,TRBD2,TGTGCCAGCAGCTTCAAGGGACTAGCAGGGCTCCAAGATACGCAGTATTTT,CASSFKGLAGLQDTQYF
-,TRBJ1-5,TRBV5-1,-,TGCGCCAGCAGCTTGGCCGGGACTTACAATCAGCCCCAGCATTTT,CASSLAGTYNQPQHF
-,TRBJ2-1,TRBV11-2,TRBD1,TGTGCCAGCAGCCCTGGGACAGTGGGCGATGTGCAGTTCTTC,CASSPGTVGDVQFF
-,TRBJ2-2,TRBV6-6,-,TGTGCCAGTAAAGAATCAGCGAACACCTGGGAGCTGTTTTTT,CASKESANTWELFF
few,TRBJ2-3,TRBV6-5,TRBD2,TGTGCCAGCAGTTACTCGAGACTAGCGGGATTCACAGATACGCAGTATTTT,CASSYSRLAGFTDTQYF
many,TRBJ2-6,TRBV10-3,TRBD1,TGTGCCACCCAAGGACAGGGCACCCTCTCTGGGGCCAACGTCCTGACTTTC,CATQGQGTLSGANVLTF
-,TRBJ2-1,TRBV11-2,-,-,CASSPSWGRGSDEQLF
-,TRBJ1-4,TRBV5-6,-,TGTGCCAGCTCCTATAGGGCAGATGACTTGGAAAAACTGTTTTTT,CASSYRADDLEKLFF
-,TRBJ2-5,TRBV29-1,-,TGCAGCGTTGCGTACGGGGCCCGTCTGGAGACCCAGTACTTC,CSVAYGARLETQYF